This T cell receptor (beta chain) was captured in a study of blood T cell repertoires in COVID-19 (dated by TCRdb to about 2020). With respect to the entire study: Samples from collaborators originated in the United States, Italy and Spain and spanned both the acute and convalescent phases of COVID-19. The prospective study material was composed of cDNA or gDNA derived from T cells, B-cell-depleted T cells, or PBMCs. The dataset comprised deeply sampled blood TCRbeta repertoires from subjects exposed to, actively infected with, or recovered from COVID-19. A freely available public database, intended as a resource for researchers studying the immune response to SARS-CoV-2, is where the repertoires were released. Samples were obtained from the ongoing ImmuneRACE study (first 160 participants) and from about 1,300 subjects provided by 6 global collaborators. Nearly every sample came with metadata listing a de-identified subject ID, COVID-19 status, age in years and sex. Where available, HLA class I and class II types were obtained from metadata supplied by the sample provider rather than from assay-based typing. What the study reported, not specific to this receptor: The amount of clinical and demographic metadata varied by source and participant and was provided uncurated.

V and J are trimmed by 1 base and 2 bases, and the gene matches miss 15 bases of the junction. Including cysteine and phenylalanine, the CDR3 has 20 amino acids. Only the CDR3 DNA is retained, 60 bases long and in frame from the first base. CDR1 and CDR2 are drawn from the germline V gene: SGHVS, FQNEAQ. This clone was found once. Its cognate antigen has yet to be identified. No much larger clonotype is one base removed from it; base qualities were not supplied. The immunoSEQ Assay, a bias-controlled multiplex PCR, was used to amplify TCRbeta CDR3 regions from genomic DNA. The original pipeline was this. Nucleated cell counts per sample were estimated from amplification of reference gene primers within the assay. To quantify the absolute abundance of each unique TCRbeta CDR3 rearrangement, sequence reads were collapsed and filtered. For each sample, productive Simpson clonality was calculated as the square root of Simpson's diversity index across productive rearrangements. In TCRdb, the immuneACCESS table is reduced to in-frame sequences with V and J assigned. These tables do not hold every clone; where another copy was compared, an unresolved V gene accounts for under half, and the others remain unexplained. The V and J calls and clone size were taken over from that table, and D and trimming were inferred from the DNA. This sample has around 450,000 clones in its table, and approximately 86% of those were observed once. Together, the top ten hold roughly 0.7% of the sample.

In the prospective study, participants were 18 to 89 years old, resided in about two dozen geographic areas of the United States, and were enrolled through a virtual design. In the prospective study, participants were assigned to cohorts based on the clinical history participants reported in a screening survey and a study questionnaire. Recovered participants in ImmuneRACE Cohort 3 were defined as having two consecutive negative NP/OP PCR tests, clearance from a healthcare professional, or resolution of symptoms. In the prospective study, whole blood, serum and a nasopharyngeal or oropharyngeal swab were collected from each participant by mobile phlebotomists. Additional blood draws and questionnaires over a roughly two-month period could optionally be provided by prospective study participants. Prospective study blood samples were shipped either frozen or at room temperature before DNA extraction.

This TCR came from a young woman who had recovered from COVID-19. The chain is made from TRBV7-8 and TRBJ2-3, with 10 bases in between that match TRBD2. Sequencing input: PBMCs or T cells enriched from blood (not recorded which). The CDR3 corresponds to CASSLVETSGRPQATDTQYF. The DNA reads TGTGCCAGCAGCTTAGTGGAGACTAGCGGGCGTCCCCAAGCCACAGATACGCAGTATTTT.